This T cell receptor beta chain comes out of a study of blood T cell repertoires in COVID-19. J gave up 7 bases and V 4 bases, and 11 bases lay outside the gene matches. This CDR3 region has 15 residues. CDR1 and CDR2 (germline): SEHNR, FQNEAQ (reference sequence). Per the study methods: By means of reference gene primer amplification, nucleated cell counts were estimated. Measured with immunoSEQ multiplex PCR; TCRdb has only the in-frame clones, and not every one. The V and J calls and clone size are taken from that table; D and trimming were inferred from the DNA. Among 210,000 or so clones, around 81% were seen once, and the ten largest hold around 10%. Adults between roughly 18 and 95 years of age took part from 20 to 25 US areas. Assignment of participants to cohorts was predicated upon participant-reported clinical history.

This clonotype was obtained from a woman aged 45-60 years with acute COVID-19. This chain links TRBV7-9 with TRBJ2-7; TRBD2 aligns across 9 bases. Specimen: PBMCs or T cells enriched from blood (not recorded which). CDR3 amino acids: CASSSLAGLQREQYF. As DNA, the CDR3 is TGTGCCAGCAGCTCCCTAGCGGGACTCCAAAGAGAGCAGTACTTC.